The present T cell receptor (beta chain) was sequenced within a study of CD8 T cells in cerebrospinal fluid in Alzheimer's disease. About the study: Clonal expansion of CSF T cells was measured with plate-based and droplet-based single-cell sequencing. Findings of the study overall: Versus healthy subjects, Alzheimer's patients more often had clones of at least 3%. Compared with controls, mild cognitive impairment or Alzheimer's disease patients showed higher maximum CSF clone percentages.

This clonotype registers medium-sized by frequency. Its antigen is undetermined. From the 10x single-cell sequencing reads, TCRdb lists one entry per CDR3 protein and no DNA. The repertoire table contains 1,200 or so distinct CDR3 sequences. The TCR originated in a human donor in good health. The sequencing sample was made of cerebrospinal fluid.

The CDR3 reads CSATPGSGSSYEQYF. The rearrangement uses TRBV20-1 and TRBJ2-7; the D gene TCRdb calls, TRBD2, cannot be checked with no DNA. Germline V gene sequence: CDR1 DFQATT, CDR2 SNEGSKA (reference sequence). The CDR3 totals 15 residues.